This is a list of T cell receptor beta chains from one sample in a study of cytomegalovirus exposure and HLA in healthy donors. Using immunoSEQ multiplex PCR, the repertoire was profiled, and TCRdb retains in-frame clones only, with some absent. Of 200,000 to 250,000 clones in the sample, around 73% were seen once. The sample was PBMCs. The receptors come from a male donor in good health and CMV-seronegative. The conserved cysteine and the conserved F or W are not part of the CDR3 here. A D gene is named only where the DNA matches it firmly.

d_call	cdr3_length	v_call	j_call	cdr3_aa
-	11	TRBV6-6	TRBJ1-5	ASSPDTNQPQH
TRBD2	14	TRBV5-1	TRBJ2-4	ASRWGLAGDQNIQY
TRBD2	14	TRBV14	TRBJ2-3	ASSHRLAGNPDTQY
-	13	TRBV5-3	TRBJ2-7	ARSSDGGYSYEQY
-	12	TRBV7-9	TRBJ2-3	ASSREGAEDTQY
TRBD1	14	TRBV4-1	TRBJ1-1	ASSGWSKTGVTEAF
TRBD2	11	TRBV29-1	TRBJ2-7	SVEIAGSYEQY
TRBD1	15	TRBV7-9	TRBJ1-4	ASSLGTGGSTNEKLF
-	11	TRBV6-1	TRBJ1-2	ASSAVDNYGYT
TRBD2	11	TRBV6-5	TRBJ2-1	ASSVLAGVEQF
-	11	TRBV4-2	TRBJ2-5	ASSLPQEETQY
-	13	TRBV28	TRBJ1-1	ASSPLRIKNTEAF
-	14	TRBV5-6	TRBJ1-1	ASSLLRVDRNTEAF
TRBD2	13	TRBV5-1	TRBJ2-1	ASSLAAGGYNEQF
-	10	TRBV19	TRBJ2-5	ASRYGQETQY
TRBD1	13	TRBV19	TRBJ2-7	ASSIKGTGPYEQY
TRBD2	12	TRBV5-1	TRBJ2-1	ASEREGLYNEQF
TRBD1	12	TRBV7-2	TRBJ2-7	ASSLAGQAYEQY
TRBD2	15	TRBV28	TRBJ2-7	ASSTSGSGIGSYEQY
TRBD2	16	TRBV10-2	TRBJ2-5	ASRSGAGGREPQETQY
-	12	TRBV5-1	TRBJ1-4	ASRTGQGNEKLF
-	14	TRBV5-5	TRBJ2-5	ASSLLPISHQETQY
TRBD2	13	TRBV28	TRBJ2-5	ASSPSGGRAETQY
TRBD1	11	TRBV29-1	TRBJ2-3	SVEQGVTDTQY
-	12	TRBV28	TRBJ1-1	ASSLGGMNTEAF
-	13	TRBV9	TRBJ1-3	ASSPPGVSGNTIY
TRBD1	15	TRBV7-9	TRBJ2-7	ASSYPRTGDTTYEQY
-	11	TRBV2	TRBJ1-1	ASINDRNTEAF
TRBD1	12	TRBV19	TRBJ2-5	ASSITGGGETQY
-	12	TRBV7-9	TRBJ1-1	ASSLKSGGTEAF
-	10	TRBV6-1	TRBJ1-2	ATAGQGRGYT
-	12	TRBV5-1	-	ASSLQGNPYEQY